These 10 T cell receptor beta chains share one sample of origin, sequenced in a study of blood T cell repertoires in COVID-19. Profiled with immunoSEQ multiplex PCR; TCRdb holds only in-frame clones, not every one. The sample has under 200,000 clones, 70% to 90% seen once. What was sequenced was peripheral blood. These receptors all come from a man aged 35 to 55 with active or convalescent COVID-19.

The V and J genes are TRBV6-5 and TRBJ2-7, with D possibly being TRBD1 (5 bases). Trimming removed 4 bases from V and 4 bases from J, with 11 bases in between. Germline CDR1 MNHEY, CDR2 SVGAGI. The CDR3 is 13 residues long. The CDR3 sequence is CASSSDTSYEQYF. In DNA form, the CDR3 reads TGTGCCAGCAGTTCGGACACCTCTTACGAGCAGTACTTC.

DNA for the CDR3: TGTGCTAGTGGCCTCCTTTCGGCGACAGACCCACATCTTAACACTGAAGCTTTCTTT. Its protein is CASGLLSATDPHLNTEAFF. V is TRBV12-5 and J is TRBJ1-1, with a weak D call TRBD1 (5 bases). V dropped 6 bases and J dropped 2 bases, with 28 bases sitting between them. CDR1 and CDR2 from the germline V gene are LGHNT and FRNRAP. The CDR3 sequence is 19 residues long. Using reference TRBV12-5 and TRBJ1-1 for the parts outside the CDR3, the full variable domain is DARVTQTPRHKVTEMGQEVTMRCQPILGHNTVFWYRQTMMQGLELLAYFRNRAPLDDSGMPKDRFSAEMPDATLATLKIQPSEPRDSAVYFCASGLLSATDPHLNTEAFFGQGTRLTVV.

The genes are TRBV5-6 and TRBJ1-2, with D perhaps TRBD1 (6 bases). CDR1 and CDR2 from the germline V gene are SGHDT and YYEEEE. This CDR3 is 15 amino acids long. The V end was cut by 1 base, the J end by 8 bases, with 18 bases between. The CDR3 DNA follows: TGTGCCAGCAGCTTGTTGGGGAGCACAACAGGGGGCTACACCTTC. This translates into CASSLLGSTTGGYTF.

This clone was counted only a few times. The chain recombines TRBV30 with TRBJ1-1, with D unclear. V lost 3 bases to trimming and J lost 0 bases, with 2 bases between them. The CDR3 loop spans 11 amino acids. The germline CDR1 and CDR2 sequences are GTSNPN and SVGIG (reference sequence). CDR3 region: CAWSLNTEAFF. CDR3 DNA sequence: TGTGCCTGGAGCTTGAACACTGAAGCTTTCTTT.

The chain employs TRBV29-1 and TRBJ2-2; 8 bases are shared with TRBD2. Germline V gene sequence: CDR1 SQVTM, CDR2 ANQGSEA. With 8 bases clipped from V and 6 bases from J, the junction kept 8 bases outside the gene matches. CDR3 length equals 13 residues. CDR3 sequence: CSTSGDQAGELFF. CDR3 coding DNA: TGCAGCACTAGCGGAGACCAAGCCGGGGAGCTGTTTTTT.

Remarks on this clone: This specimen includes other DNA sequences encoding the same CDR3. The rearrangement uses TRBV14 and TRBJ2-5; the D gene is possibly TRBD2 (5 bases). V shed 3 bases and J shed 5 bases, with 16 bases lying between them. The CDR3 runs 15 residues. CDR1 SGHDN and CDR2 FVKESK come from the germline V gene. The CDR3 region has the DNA TGTGCCAGCAGCCATAAAATCGGGATACGGGAGACCCAGTACTTC. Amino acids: CASSHKIGIRETQYF. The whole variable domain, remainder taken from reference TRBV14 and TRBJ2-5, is EAGVTQFPSHSVIEKGQTVTLRCDPISGHDNLYWYRRVMGKEIKFLLHFVKESKQDESGMPNNRFLAERTGGTYSTLKVQPAELEDSGVYFCASSHKIGIRETQYFGPGTRLLVL.

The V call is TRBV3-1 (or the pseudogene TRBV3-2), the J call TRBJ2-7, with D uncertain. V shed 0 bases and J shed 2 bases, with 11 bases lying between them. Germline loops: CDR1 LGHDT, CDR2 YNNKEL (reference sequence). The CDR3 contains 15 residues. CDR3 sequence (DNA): TGTGCCAGCAGCCAAGAAGGCCTAGGAACCTACGAGCAGTACTTC. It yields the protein CASSQEGLGTYEQYF.

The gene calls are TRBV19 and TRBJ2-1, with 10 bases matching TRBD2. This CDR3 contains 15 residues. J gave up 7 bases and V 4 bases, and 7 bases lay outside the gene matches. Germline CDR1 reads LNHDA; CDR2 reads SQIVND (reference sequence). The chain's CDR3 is CASSTSSGRRNEQFF. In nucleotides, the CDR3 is TGTGCCAGTAGTACCTCTAGCGGGAGAAGAAATGAGCAGTTCTTC.

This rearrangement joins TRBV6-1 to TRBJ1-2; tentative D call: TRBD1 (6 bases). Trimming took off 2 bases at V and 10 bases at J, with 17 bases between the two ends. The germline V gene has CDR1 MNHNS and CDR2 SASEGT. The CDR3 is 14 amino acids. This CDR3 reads CASSERWDTPSYTF. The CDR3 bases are TGTGCCAGCAGTGAACGGTGGGACACCCCTTCCTACACCTTC.

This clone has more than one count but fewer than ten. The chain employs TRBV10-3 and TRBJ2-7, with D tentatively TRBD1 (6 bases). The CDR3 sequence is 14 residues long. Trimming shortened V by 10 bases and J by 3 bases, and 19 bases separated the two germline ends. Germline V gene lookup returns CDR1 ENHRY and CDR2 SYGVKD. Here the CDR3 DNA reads TGTGCCAGCCTCTCCCCGCAGGGGAGCTACGAGCAGTACTTC. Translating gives CASLSPQGSYEQYF.